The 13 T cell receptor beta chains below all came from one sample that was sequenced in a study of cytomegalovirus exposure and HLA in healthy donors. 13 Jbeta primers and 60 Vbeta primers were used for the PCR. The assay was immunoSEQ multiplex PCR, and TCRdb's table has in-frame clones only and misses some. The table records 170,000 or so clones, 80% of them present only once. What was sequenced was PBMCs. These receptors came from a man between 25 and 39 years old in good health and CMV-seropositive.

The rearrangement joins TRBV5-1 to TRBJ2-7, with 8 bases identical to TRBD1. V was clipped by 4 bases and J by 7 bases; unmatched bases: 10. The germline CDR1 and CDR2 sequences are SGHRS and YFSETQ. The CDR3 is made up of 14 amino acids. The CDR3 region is CASSGQGNSGEQYF. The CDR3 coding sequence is TGCGCCAGCAGCGGACAGGGAAACTCTGGGGAGCAGTACTTC. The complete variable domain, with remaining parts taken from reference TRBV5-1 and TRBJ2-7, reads KAGVTQTPRYLIKTRGQQVTLSCSPISGHRSVSWYQQTPGQGLQFLFEYFSETQRNKGNFPGRFSGRQFSNSRSEMNVSTLELGDSALYLCASSGQGNSGEQYFGPGTRLTVT.

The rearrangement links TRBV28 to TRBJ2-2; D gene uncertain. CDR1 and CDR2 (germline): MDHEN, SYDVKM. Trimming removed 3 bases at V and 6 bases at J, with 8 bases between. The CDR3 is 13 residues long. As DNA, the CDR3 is TGTGCCAGCAGTTTGCAGGTCCCCGGGGAGCTGTTTTTT. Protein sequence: CASSLQVPGELFF.

CDR3 bases: TGTGCCACCAGCAGAGATGGGCCGGGAGTAGGTTACAATGAGCAGTTCTTC. Amino acid sequence: CATSRDGPGVGYNEQFF. The chain recombines TRBV15 with TRBJ2-1; D perhaps matches TRBD2 (6 bases). Germline lookup yields CDR1 LNHNV and CDR2 YYDKDF (reference sequence). V shed 0 bases and J shed 4 bases, with 16 bases lying between them. The CDR3 loop spans 17 amino acids.

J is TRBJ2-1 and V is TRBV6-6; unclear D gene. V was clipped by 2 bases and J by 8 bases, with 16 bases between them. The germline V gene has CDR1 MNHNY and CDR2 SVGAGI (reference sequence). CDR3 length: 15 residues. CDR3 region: CASSYLISMVDEQFF. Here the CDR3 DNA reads TGTGCCAGCAGTTACCTCATTAGCATGGTCGATGAGCAGTTCTTC.

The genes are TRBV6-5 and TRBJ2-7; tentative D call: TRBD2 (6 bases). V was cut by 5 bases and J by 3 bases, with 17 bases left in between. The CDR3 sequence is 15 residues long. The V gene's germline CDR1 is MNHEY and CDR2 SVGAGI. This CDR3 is CASSAYSGTGYEQYF. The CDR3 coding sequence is TGTGCCAGCAGTGCCTATAGCGGAACGGGCTACGAGCAGTACTTC.

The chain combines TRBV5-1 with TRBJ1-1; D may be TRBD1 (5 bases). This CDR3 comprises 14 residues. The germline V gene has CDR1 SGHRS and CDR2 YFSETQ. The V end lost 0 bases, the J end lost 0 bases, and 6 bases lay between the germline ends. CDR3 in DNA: TGCGCCAGCAGCTTGGGACAGATGAACACTGAAGCTTTCTTT. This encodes CASSLGQMNTEAFF. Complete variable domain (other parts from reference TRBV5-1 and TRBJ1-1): KAGVTQTPRYLIKTRGQQVTLSCSPISGHRSVSWYQQTPGQGLQFLFEYFSETQRNKGNFPGRFSGRQFSNSRSEMNVSTLELGDSALYLCASSLGQMNTEAFFGQGTRLTVV.

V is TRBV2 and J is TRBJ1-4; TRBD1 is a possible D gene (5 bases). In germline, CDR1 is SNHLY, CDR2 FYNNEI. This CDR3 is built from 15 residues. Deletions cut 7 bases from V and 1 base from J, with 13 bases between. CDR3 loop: CASTETQGTNEKLFF. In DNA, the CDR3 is TGTGCCAGCACCGAAACGCAGGGAACTAATGAAAAACTGTTTTTT.

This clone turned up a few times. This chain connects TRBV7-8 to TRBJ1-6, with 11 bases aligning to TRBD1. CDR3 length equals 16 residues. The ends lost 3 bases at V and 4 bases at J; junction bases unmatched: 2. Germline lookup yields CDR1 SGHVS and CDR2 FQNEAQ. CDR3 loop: CASSLDRGLYNSPLHF. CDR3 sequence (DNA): TGTGCCAGCAGCTTGGACAGGGGGCTGTATAATTCACCCCTCCACTTT.

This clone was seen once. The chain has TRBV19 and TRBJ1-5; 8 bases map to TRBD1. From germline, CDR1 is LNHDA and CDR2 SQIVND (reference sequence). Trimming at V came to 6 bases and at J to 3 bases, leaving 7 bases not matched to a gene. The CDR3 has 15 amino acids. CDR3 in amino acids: CASSSSRGLNQPQHF. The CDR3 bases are TGTGCCAGTAGCAGCTCCAGGGGGCTCAATCAGCCCCAGCATTTT.

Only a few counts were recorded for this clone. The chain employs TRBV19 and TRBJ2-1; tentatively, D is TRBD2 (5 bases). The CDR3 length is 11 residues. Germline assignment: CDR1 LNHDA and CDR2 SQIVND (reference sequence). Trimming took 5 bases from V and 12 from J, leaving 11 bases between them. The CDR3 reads CASSQDRGQFF. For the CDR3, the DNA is TGTGCCAGTAGTCAGGATCGGGGGCAGTTCTTC. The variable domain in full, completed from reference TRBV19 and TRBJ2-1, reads DGGITQSPKYLFRKEGQNVTLSCEQNLNHDAMYWYRQDPGQGLRLIYYSQIVNDFQKGDIAEGYSVSREKKESFPLTVTSAQKNPTAFYLCASSQDRGQFFGPGTRLTVL.

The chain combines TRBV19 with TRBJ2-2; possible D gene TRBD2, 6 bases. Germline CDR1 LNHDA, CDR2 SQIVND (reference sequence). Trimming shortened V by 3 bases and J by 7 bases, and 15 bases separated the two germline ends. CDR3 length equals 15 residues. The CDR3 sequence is CASSMPRLVNGELFF. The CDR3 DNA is TGTGCCAGTAGTATGCCCCGACTAGTGAACGGGGAGCTGTTTTTT.

Written as DNA, the CDR3 is TGTGCCAGCACGGCGGGGCGACTAGTTCTCCCCGATACGCAGTATTTT. It translates to CASTAGRLVLPDTQYF. The V call is TRBV7-9, the J call TRBJ2-3; weak D call: TRBD2 (6 bases). Germline V gene sequence: CDR1 SEHNR, CDR2 FQNEAQ (reference sequence). The CDR3 loop spans 16 amino acids. V was shortened by 7 bases and J by 6 bases, with 23 bases between the two germline ends.

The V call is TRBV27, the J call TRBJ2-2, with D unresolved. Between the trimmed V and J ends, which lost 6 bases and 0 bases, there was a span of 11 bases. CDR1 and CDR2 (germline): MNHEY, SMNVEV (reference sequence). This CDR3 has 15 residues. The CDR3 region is CASSSIVTNTGELFF. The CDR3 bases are TGTGCCAGCAGCTCCATAGTTACGAACACCGGGGAGCTGTTTTTT.